The 2 T cell receptor beta chains listed next were all sequenced from one sample in a study of blood T cell repertoires in COVID-19. Libraries were prepared by immunoSEQ multiplex PCR; TCRdb keeps only in-frame clonotypes and omits some of them. The data show about 130,000 clones, with roughly 84% seen just once and 1.1% to 1.5% held by the top ten. The sequenced material came from peripheral blood. These receptors were taken from a man aged 55 to 70 with acute or convalescent COVID-19.

The chain is built from TRBV7-2 and TRBJ2-1; 11 positions match TRBD2. Germline CDR1 reads SGHTA; CDR2 reads FQGNSA. With V trimmed by 6 bases and J by 7 bases, 8 bases remained unmatched. The CDR3 has 15 amino acids. CDR3 amino acids: CASRRGTSGYNEQFF. The CDR3 nucleotides are TGTGCCAGCAGGCGGGGGACTAGCGGATATAATGAGCAGTTCTTC.

V is TRBV9 and J is TRBJ1-3; a weak D match, TRBD1 (5 bases). With 4 bases removed from V and 0 bases from J, the gap between germline ends came to 11 bases. The CDR3 loop spans 15 amino acids. The germline gives CDR1 SGDLS, CDR2 YYNGEE. The CDR3 protein is CASSMQGVSGNTIYF. The CDR3 bases are TGTGCCAGCAGCATGCAGGGCGTCTCTGGAAACACCATATATTTT.